This paragraph reports one TCR beta chain. Its antigen is not known. This sample was included in a study of cytomegalovirus exposure and HLA in healthy donors. Both 60 Vbeta primers and 13 Jbeta primers went into the PCR. Sequenced by immunoSEQ multiplex PCR; TCRdb stores in-frame clones only, minus some. This table holds around 190,000 clones, approximately 80% found once. The study, taken as a whole, reports: With high specificity and sensitivity, the classifier reportedly diagnosed cytomegalovirus status. It has been reported that TCR beta sequences accurately predicted the HLA-A and HLA-B alleles of most subjects. Being productive about 90% or about 30% of the time was typical of most TCR beta V segments in an earlier analysis. Fewer N-insertions (relative to the 666-donor mean) were reportedly seen in an Asian-associated ancestry cluster in a later analysis.

V lost 8 bases to trimming and J lost 6 bases; unmatched junction nucleotides: 21. This CDR3 contains 18 residues. The germline V gene encodes CDR1 LNHDA and CDR2 SQIVND (reference sequence). The chain is built from TRBV19 and TRBJ1-5, with TRBD1 matching 8 bases. The sequence was obtained from a man aged 60 to 69 in good health and CMV-seronegative. The sequenced sample was PBMCs. CDR3 nucleotides: TGTGCCAGTCGACAAAATGCGGACAGGGCATACCCAATTCAGCCCCAGCATTTT. This codes for CASRQNADRAYPIQPQHF.